The clone carrying this TCR beta chain has a handful of counts. Its antigen is not identified. These data come from a study of identical twins. This CDR3 is built from 16 residues. V lost 5 bases to trimming and J lost 3 bases; unmatched junction nucleotides: 4. Germline CDR1 and CDR2: MRHNA and SNTAGT. Broader study findings: Twin-shared out-of-frame alpha sequences were enriched for low generation probability. Zero-insertion results could be subject to partial confounding by invariant MAIT and iNKT cells. Out-of-frame TCR alpha sharing in monozygotic twins exceeded recombination model predictions.

Through template switching, a universal primer site was introduced, and the cDNA contained unique molecular identifiers. MiXCR, run by TCRdb on the 5' RACE reads, gives a single entry per CDR3 protein. The data contain around 530,000 distinct CDR3 sequences, 13% to 15% of them seen just once; the ten biggest clones take up roughly 0.43%. These data were also reused for a study on yellow fever vaccine responses in identical twins.

V is TRBV6-4 and J is TRBJ2-1; 13 bases align to TRBD2. Sequencing used CD4+ T cells sorted from blood. The source is a woman aged 18-29 years in good health. CDR3 loop: CASSRTSGRDYNEQFF. The CDR3 nucleotides read TGTGCCAGCAGTAGGACTAGCGGGAGAGACTACAATGAGCAGTTCTTC.